This note documents a single T cell receptor beta chain sequence. This specimen comes from a study of T-cell memory formation after mild COVID-19. Germline V gene sequence: CDR1 SGHDN, CDR2 FVKESK. CDR3 length equals 16 residues. With V trimmed by 4 bases and J by 0 bases, 6 bases remained unmatched. TCRdb redid the calling of the 5' RACE reads with MiXCR, one entry per CDR3 protein. The sample lists hundreds of thousands of distinct CDR3 sequences, approximately 25% occurring once. This sequence joins TRBV14 and TRBJ1-5, with 7 bases matching TRBD1. The material sequenced was PBMCs or a T cell subset sorted from them (not recorded which). The receptor was isolated from an adult woman who had mild COVID-19 (a few samples of this study predate the infection). Cell type and time point are not known. The CDR3, as DNA: TGTGCCAGCAGCCTGCCGGGACAGCTTAGCAATCAGCCCCAGCATTTT. This translates into CASSLPGQLSNQPQHF.